At least ten counts were recorded for the clone carrying this T cell receptor beta chain. The data were obtained in a study of low-dose radiotherapy and immunotherapy resistance in tumors. In the study overall: The schedule for Cohort 2 used 1 Gy per fraction every two weeks, which added up to 13 Gy over 26 weeks. The study gave patients oral aspirin 300 mg daily for four cycles from cycle 1 day 1.

First-strand cDNA used TRAV- and TRBV-specific primers, covering alpha and beta chains. Using a constant-region primer together with a V-primer adapter, TCRs were subjected to about 18 PCR cycles of amplification. The isolated mRNA underwent amplification through in vitro transcription. MiXCR, applied by TCRdb to the reads, yields one record per CDR3 protein. This sample has roughly 95,000 distinct CDR3 sequences, with 20% to 25% found just once. Time point here: after trial treatment. The treatment is: LDRT plus nivolumab, ipilimumab, low-dose cyclophosphamide and aspirin (RACIN trial). Enrollment required an advanced solid tumor negative for tumor-infiltrating lymphocytes. This CDR3 region has 12 residues. From germline, CDR1 is SGHRS and CDR2 YFSETQ. V gave up 4 bases and J gave up 0 bases, with 4 bases separating them.

The chain employs TRBV5-1 and TRBJ2-5, with D hard to call. The sequences come from PBMCs, collected after low-dose radiotherapy plus immunotherapy. The TCR comes from a female donor with ovarian cancer. CDR3 DNA sequence: TGCGCCAGCAGCCTCCACCAAGAGACCCAGTACTTC. It codes for CASSLHQETQYF.